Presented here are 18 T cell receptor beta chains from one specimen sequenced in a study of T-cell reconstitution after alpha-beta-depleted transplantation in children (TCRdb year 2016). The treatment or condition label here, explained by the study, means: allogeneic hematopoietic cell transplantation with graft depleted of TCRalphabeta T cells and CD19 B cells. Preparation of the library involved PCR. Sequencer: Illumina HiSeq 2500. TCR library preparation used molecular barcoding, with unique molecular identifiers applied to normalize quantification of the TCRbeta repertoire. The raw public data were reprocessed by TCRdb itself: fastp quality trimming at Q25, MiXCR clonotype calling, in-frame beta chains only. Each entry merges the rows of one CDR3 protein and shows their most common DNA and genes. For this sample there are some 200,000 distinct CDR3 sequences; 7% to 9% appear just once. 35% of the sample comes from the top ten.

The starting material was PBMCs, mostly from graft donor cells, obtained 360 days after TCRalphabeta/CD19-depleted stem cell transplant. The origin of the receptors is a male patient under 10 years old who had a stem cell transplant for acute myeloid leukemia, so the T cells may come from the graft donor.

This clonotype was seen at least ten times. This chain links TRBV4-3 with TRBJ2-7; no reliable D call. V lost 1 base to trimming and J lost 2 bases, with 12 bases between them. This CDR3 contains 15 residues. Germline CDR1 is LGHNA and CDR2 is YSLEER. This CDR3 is CASSQAGSRTYEQYF. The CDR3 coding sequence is TGCGCCAGCAGCCAAGCAGGATCGAGAACCTACGAGCAGTACTTC.

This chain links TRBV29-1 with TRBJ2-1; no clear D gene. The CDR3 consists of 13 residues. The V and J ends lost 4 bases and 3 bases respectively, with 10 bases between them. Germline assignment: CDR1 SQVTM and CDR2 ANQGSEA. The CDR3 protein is CSVAAPDYNEQFF. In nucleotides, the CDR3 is TGCAGCGTTGCAGCCCCTGACTACAATGAGCAGTTCTTC.

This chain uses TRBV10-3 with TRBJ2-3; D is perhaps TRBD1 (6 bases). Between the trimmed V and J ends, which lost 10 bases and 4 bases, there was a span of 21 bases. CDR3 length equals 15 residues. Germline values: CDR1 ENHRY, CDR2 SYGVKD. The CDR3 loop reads CATNPSQGSPDTQYF. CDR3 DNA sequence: TGTGCCACCAATCCCTCCCAGGGGAGCCCAGATACGCAGTATTTT.

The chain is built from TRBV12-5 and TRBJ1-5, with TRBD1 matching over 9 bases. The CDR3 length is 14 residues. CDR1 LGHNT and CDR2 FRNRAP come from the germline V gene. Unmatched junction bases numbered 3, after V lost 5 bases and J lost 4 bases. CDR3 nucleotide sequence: TGTGCTAGTGGTCTCGGGACAGGGAATCAGCCCCAGCATTTT. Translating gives CASGLGTGNQPQHF.

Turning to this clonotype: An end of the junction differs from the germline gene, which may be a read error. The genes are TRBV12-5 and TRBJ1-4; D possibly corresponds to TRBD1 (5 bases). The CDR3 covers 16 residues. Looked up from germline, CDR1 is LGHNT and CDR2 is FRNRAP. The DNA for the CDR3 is TGTGCTTGTGGTTTGACAACGGGCCGGGGGTATGAAAAACTGTTTTTT. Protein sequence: CACGLTTGRGYEKLFF.

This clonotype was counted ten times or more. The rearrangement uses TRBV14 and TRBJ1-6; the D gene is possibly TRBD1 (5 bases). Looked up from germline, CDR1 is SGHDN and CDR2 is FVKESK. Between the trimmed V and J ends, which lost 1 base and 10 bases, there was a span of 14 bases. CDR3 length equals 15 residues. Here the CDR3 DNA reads TGTGCCAGCAGCCAAGTACAGGATTCAGCCTCACCCCTCCACTTT. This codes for CASSQVQDSASPLHF.

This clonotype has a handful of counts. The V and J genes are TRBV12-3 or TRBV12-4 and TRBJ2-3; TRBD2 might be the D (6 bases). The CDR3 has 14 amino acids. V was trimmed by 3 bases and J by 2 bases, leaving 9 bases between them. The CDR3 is CASSLGGNTDTQYF. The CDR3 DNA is TGTGCCAGCAGTTTGGGCGGGAACACAGATACGCAGTATTTT.

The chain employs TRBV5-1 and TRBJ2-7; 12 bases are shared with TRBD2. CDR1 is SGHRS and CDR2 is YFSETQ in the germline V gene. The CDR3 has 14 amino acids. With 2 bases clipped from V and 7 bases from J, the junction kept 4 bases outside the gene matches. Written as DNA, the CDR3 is TGCGCCAGCAGCTTCGGACTAGCGGGGAGTGAGCAGTACGTC. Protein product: CASSFGLAGSEQYV.

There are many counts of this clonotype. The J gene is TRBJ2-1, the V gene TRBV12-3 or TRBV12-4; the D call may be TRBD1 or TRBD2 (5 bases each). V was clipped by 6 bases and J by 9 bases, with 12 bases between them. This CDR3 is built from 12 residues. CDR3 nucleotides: TGTGCCAGCAGCCCACCGGGGCGTGAGCAGTTCTTC. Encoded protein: CASSPPGREQFF.

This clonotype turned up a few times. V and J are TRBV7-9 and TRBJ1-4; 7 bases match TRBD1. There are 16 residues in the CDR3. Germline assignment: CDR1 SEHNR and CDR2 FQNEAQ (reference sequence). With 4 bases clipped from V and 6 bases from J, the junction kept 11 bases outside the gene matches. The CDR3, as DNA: TGTGCCAGCAGCTCGACACAGACAGGGTATCATGAAAAACTGTTTTTT. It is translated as CASSSTQTGYHEKLFF.

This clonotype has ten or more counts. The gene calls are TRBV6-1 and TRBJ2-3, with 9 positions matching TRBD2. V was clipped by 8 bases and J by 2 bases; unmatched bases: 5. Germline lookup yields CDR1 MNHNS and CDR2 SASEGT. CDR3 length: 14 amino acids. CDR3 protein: CASASSGVTDTQYF. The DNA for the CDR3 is TGTGCCAGCGCATCTAGCGGGGTCACAGATACGCAGTATTTT.

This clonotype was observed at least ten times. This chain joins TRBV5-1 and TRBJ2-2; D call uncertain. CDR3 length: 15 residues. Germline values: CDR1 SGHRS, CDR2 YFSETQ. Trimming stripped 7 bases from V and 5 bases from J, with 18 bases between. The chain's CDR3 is CASSLTGQVTGELFF. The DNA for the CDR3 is TGCGCCAGCTCTCTAACTGGCCAAGTAACCGGGGAGCTGTTTTTT.

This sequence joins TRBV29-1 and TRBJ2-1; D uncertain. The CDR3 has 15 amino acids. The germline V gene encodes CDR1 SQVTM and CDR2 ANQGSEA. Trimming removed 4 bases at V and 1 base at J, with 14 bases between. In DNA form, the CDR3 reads TGCAGCGTTGTTGGGCAGACACAATCCTACAATGAGCAGTTCTTC. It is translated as CSVVGQTQSYNEQFF.

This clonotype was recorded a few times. The CDR3 spells CASNREAELNTEAFF. The CDR3, as DNA: TGCGCCAGCAACCGGGAGGCAGAACTAAACACTGAAGCTTTCTTT. This chain links TRBV5-1 with TRBJ1-1; no definite D call. The V and J ends lost 6 bases and 2 bases respectively, with 17 bases between them. This CDR3 has 15 amino acids. From germline, CDR1 is SGHRS and CDR2 YFSETQ.

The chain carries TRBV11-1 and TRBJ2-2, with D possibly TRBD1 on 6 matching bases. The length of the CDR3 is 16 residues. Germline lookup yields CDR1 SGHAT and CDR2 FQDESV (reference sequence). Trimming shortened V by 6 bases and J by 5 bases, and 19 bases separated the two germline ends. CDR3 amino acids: CASRNRRRQGTGELFF. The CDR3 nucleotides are TGTGCCAGCAGGAACCGAAGAAGGCAGGGGACCGGGGAGCTGTTTTTT.

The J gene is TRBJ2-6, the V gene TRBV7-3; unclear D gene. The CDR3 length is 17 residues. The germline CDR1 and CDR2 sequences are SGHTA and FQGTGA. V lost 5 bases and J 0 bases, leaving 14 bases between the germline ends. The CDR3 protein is CASSPSAAHSGANVLTF. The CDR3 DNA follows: TGTGCCAGCAGCCCGTCGGCAGCCCACTCTGGGGCCAACGTCCTGACTTTC.

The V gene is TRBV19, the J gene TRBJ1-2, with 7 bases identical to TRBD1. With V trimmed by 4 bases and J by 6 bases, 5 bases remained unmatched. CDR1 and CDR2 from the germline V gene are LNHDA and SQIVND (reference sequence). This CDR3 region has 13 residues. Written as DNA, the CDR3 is TGTGCCAGTAGTAGTACAGGGGTGGATGGCTACACCTTC. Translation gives CASSSTGVDGYTF.

CDR3 residues: CASSPEGEINSPLHF. The CDR3, as DNA: TGTGCCAGCAGTCCCGAAGGCGAAATAAATTCACCCCTCCACTTT. The chain recombines TRBV6-1 with TRBJ1-6; no reliable D call. Between the trimmed V and J ends, which lost 5 bases and 7 bases, there was a span of 15 bases. CDR1 and CDR2 from the germline V gene are MNHNS and SASEGT. The CDR3 loop spans 15 amino acids.